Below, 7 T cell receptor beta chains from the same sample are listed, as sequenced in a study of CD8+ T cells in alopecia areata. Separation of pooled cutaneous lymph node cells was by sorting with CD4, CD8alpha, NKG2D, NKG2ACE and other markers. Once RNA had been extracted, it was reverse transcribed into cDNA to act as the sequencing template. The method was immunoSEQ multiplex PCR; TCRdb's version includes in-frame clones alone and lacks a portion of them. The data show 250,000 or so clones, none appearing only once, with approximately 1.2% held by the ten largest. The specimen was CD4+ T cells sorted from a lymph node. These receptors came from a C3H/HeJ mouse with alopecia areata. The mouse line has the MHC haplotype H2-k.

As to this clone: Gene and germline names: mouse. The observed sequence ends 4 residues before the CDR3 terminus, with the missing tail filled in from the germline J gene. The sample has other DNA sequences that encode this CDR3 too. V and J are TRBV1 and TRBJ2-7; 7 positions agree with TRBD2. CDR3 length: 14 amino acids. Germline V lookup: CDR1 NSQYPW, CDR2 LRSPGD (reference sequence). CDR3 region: CTCSADLWGYEQYF. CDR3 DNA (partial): TGCACCTGCAGTGCAGATCTCTGGGGGTAT.

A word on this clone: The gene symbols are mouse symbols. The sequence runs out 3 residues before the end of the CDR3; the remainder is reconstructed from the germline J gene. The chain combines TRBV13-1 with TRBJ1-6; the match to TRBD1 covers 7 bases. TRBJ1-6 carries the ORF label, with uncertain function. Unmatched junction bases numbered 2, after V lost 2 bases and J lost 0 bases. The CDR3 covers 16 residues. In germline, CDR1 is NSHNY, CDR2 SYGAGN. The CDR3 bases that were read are TGTGCCAGCAGTGAAGGGGGCATTTCCTATAATTCGCCC. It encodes CASSEGGISYNSP. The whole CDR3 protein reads CASSEGGISYNSPLYF.

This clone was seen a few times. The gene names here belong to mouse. The CDR3 spells CASSARNNSPLYF. Incomplete CDR3 DNA: TGTGCCAGCAGTGCCAGGAATAATTCGCCC. The gene calls are TRBV13-1 and TRBJ1-6; D ambiguous. The read finishes 3 residues shy of the CDR3 end, and the germline J gene is used to complete it. TRBJ1-6 has ORF status, its function being uncertain. This CDR3 comprises 13 residues. The V gene's germline CDR1 is NSHNY and CDR2 SYGAGN. V was pared by 3 bases and J by 5 bases, with 6 bases between.

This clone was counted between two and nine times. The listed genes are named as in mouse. The part of the CDR3 DNA that was read is TGTGCCAGCAGCCTCCAGGGGGCGGCCCAAGAC. Translation: CASSLQGAAQD. The entire CDR3 protein is CASSLQGAAQDTQYF. The V and J genes are TRBV14 and TRBJ2-5, with 8 bases aligning to TRBD1. The read halts 4 residues ahead of the CDR3 end, with the missing end drawn from the germline J gene. The CDR3 consists of 15 residues. Losses at the gene ends were 5 bases for V and 2 bases for J; bases not matched to a gene: 7. The germline V gene encodes CDR1 SGHDT and CDR2 FRDEAV. The full variable domain, completed using reference TRBV14 and TRBJ2-5, is EAGVTQSPRYAVLQEGQAVSFWCDPISGHDTLYWYQQPRDQGPQLLVYFRDEAVIDNSQLPSDRFSAVRPKGTNSTLKIQSAKQGDTATYLCASSLQGAAQDTQYFGPGTRLLVL.

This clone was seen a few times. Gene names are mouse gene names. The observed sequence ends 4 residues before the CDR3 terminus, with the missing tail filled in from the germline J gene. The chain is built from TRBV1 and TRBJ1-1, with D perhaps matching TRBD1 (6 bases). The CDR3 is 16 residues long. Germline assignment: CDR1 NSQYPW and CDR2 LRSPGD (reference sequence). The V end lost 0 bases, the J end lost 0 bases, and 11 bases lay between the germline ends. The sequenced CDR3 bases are TGCACCTGCAGTGCAGATGGGGGGGGCACAAACACA. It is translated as CTCSADGGGTNT. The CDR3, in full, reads CTCSADGGGTNTEVFF.

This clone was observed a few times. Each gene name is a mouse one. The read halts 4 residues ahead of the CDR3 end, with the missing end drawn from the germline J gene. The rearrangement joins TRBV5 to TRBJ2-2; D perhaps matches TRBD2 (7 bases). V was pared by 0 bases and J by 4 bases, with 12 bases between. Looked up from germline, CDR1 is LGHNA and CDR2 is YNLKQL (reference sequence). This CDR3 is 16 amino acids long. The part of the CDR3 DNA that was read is TGTGCCAGCAGCCAAGAGAGGGGGGCGCGCACCGGG. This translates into CASSQERGARTG. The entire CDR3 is CASSQERGARTGQLYF.

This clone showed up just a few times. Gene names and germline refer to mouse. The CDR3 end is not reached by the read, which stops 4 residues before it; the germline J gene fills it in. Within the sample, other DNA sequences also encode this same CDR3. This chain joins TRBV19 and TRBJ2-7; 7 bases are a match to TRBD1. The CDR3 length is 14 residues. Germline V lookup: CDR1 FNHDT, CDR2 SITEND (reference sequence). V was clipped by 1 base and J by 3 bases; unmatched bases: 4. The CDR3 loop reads CASSIRAGGYEQYF. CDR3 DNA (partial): TGTGCCAGCAGTATACGGGCAGGGGGCTAT.